This TCR beta chain was recovered during a study of T cells in Graves' hyperthyroidism and ophthalmopathy. The TCR beta CDR3 regions underwent amplification using RNA transcripts as the source. The TCR CDR3 first-round RT-PCR relied on the HTBI primer set. TCRdb reprocessed the multiplex PCR reads via MiXCR and lists one record per CDR3 protein. The profile shows roughly 350,000 distinct CDR3 sequences, about 15% of them singletons. V gave up 3 bases and J gave up 6 bases, with 10 bases separating them. CDR3 size: 13 residues. CDR1 is SGHRS and CDR2 is YFSETQ in the germline V gene. This TCR was recovered from a woman aged 25 to 45 with Graves' hyperthyroidism. Sequenced material: blood. J is TRBJ1-5 and V is TRBV5-1; D remains ambiguous. CDR3: CASSSGDSQPQHF. CDR3 in DNA: TGCGCCAGCAGCTCCGGAGATAGTCAGCCCCAGCATTTT. Together with reference TRBV5-1 and TRBJ1-5, the CDR3 gives the full variable domain: KAGVTQTPRYLIKTRGQQVTLSCSPISGHRSVSWYQQTPGQGLQFLFEYFSETQRNKGNFPGRFSGRQFSNSRSEMNVSTLELGDSALYLCASSSGDSQPQHFGDGTRLSIL.